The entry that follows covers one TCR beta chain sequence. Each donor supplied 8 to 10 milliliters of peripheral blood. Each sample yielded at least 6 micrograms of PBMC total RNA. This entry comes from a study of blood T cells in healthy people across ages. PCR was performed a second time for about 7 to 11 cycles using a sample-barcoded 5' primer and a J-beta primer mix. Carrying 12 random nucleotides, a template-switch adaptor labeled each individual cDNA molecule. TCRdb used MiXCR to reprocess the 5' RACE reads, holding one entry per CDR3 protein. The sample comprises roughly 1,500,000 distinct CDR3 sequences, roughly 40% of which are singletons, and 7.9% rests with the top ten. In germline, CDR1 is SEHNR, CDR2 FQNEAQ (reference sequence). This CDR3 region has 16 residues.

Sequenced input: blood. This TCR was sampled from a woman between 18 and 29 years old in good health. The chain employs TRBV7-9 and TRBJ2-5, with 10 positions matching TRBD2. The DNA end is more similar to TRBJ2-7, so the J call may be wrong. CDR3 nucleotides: TGTGCCAGCAGCCTCATTAGGACTAGCGGAGACTACGAGCAGTACTTC. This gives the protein CASSLIRTSGDYEQYF.